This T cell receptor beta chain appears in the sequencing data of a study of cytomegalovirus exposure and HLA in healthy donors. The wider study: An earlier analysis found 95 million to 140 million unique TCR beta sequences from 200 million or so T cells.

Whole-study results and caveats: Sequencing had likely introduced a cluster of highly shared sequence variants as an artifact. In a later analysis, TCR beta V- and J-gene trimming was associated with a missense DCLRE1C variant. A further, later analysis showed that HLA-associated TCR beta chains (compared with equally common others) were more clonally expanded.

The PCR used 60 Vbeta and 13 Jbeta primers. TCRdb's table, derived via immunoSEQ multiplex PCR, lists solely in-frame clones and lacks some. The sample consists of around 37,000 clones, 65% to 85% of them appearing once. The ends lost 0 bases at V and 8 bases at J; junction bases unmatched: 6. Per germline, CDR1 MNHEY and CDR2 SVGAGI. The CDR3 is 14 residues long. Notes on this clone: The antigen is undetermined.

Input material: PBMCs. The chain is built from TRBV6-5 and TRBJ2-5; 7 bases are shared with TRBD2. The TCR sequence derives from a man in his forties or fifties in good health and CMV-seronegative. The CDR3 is CASSYSTGGGTQYF. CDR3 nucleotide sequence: TGTGCCAGCAGTTACTCGACGGGAGGTGGAACCCAGTACTTC.